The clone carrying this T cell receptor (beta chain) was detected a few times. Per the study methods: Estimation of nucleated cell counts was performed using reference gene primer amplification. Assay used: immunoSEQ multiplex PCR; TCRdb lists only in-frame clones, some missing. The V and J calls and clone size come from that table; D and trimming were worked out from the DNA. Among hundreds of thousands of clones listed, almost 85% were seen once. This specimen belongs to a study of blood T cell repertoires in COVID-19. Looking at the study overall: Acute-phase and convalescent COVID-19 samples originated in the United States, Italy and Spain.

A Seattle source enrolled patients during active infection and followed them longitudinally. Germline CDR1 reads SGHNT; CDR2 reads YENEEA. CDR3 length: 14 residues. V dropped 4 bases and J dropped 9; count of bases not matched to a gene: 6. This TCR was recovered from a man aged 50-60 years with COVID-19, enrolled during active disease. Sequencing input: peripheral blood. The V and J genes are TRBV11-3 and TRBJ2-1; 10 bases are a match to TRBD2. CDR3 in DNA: TGTGCCAGCAGCTCGGGACTAGCGATGAGTGAGCAGTTCTTC. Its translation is CASSSGLAMSEQFF.